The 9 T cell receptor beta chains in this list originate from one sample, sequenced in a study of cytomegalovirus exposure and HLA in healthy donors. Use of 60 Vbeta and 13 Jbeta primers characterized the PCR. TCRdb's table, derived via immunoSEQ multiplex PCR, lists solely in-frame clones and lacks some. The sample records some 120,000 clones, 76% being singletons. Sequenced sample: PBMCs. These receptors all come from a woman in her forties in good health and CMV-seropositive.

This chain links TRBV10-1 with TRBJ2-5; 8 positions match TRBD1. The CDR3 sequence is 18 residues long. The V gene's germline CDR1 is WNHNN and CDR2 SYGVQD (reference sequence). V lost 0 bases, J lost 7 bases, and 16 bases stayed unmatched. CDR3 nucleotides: TGCGCCAGCAGTGAGTCGAGAACAGGGACAGGTACCTCGGGGACCCAGTACTTC. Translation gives CASSESRTGTGTSGTQYF.

In DNA form, the CDR3 reads TGTGCCAGCAGTGAATGGGGCGGGCAGTTCTTC. The encoded protein is CASSEWGGQFF. The J gene is TRBJ2-1, the V gene TRBV6-1; D perhaps matches TRBD1 (5 bases). Trimming cost V 2 bases and J 12 bases, with 8 bases left between them. This CDR3 has 11 residues. Germline V gene data show CDR1 as MNHNS and CDR2 as SASEGT.

Here the CDR3 DNA reads TGCGCCAGCAGCCAACAAGCATATCAGGGTCCTAATGAAAAACTGTTTTTT. Translation: CASSQQAYQGPNEKLFF. V and J are TRBV4-1 and TRBJ1-4; the D gene is possibly TRBD1 (5 bases). The CDR3 loop spans 17 amino acids. The germline V gene has CDR1 MGHRA and CDR2 YSYEKL. V gave up 2 bases and J gave up 3 bases, with 16 bases separating them.

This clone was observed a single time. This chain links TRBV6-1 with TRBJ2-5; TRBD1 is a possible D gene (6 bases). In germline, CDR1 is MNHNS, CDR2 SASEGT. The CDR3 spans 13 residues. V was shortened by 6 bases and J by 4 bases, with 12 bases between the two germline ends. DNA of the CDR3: TGTGCCAGCAGCTCGGGACATCGAGAGACCCAGTACTTC. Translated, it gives CASSSGHRETQYF.

CDR3 residues: CASSQAQGLRTGELFF. The DNA of the CDR3 is TGCGCCAGCAGCCAAGCTCAGGGTCTTAGGACCGGGGAGCTGTTTTTT. The chain uses TRBV4-1 and TRBJ2-2, with a possible D match to TRBD1 (5 bases). This CDR3 has 16 residues. Germline V gives CDR1 MGHRA, CDR2 YSYEKL. The ends were cut back, 1 base at V and 5 bases at J, with 14 bases in the middle.

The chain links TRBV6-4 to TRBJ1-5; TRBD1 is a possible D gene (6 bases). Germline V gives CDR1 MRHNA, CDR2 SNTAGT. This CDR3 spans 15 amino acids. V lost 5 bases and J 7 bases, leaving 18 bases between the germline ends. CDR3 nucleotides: TGTGCCAGCAGTCCCGAACAGGGTGTCGGGCAGCCCCAGCATTTT. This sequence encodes CASSPEQGVGQPQHF.

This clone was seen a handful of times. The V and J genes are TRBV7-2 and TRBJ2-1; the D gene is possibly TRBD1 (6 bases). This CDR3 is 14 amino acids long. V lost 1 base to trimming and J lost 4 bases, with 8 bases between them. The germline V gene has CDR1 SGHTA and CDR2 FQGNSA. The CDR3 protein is CASSLGTAYNEQFF. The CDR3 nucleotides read TGTGCCAGCAGCTTAGGGACAGCTTACAATGAGCAGTTCTTC.

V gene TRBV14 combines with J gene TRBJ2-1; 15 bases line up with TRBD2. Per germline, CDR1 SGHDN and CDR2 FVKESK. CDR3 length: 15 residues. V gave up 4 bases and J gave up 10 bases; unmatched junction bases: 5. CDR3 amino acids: CASSRGLAGGFEQFF. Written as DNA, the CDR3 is TGTGCCAGCAGCCGAGGACTAGCGGGGGGGTTCGAGCAGTTCTTC.

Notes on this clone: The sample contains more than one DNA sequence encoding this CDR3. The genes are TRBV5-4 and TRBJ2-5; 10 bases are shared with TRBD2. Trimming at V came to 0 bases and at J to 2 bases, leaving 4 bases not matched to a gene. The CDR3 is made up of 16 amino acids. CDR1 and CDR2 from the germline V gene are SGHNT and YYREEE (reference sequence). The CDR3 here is CASSLGLAGEQETQYF. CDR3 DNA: TGTGCCAGCAGCTTGGGCCTAGCGGGGGAGCAAGAGACCCAGTACTTC.